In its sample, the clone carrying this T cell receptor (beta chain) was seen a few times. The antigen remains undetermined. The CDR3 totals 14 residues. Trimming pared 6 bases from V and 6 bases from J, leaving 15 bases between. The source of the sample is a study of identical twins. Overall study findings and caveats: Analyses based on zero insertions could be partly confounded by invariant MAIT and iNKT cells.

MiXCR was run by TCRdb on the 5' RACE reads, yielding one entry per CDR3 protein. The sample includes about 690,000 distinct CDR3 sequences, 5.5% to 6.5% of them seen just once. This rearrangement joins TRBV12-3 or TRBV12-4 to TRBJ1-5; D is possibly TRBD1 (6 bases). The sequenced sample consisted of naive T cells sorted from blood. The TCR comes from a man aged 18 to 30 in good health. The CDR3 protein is CASRDTGRRQPQHF. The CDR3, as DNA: TGTGCCAGCAGAGACACAGGGAGACGTCAGCCCCAGCATTTT.